The 8 T cell receptor beta chains in this list originate from one sample, sequenced in a study of shared clonotypes between healthy human individuals. Only in-frame clones appear in the TCRdb table, and some are missing; sequencing was by immunoSEQ multiplex PCR. The sample includes about 2.4 million clones, roughly 93% seen only once; the top ten take 0.36%. Sample: naive CD4+ T cells from PBMCs. Noted subset: CD45RA+ positively selected. These TCRs come from a man aged 18 to 30 in good health. Some clones in this sample may be carry-over from other donors' samples.

The chain has TRBV28 and TRBJ1-6; D remains unclear. CDR3 size: 12 residues. Trimming removed 3 bases from V and 14 bases from J, with 11 bases in between. Germline V lookup: CDR1 MDHEN, CDR2 SYDVKM. CDR3 protein: CASSLPLAALHF. CDR3 nucleotides: TGTGCCAGCAGTTTGCCCTTGGCCGCCCTCCACTTT.

Of note for this clone: This sample includes further DNA sequences coding for the same CDR3. V gene TRBV30 combines with J gene TRBJ1-2; 8 bases agree with TRBD1. The CDR3 has 13 amino acids. Germline CDR1 GTSNPN, CDR2 SVGIG (reference sequence). J lost 4 bases, V lost 2 bases, and 3 bases had no gene match. CDR3 sequence reads: CAWSIGQGYGYTF. The CDR3 DNA sequence: TGTGCCTGGAGTATAGGACAGGGCTATGGCTACACCTTC.

This clone was detected once. The CDR3 nucleotides read TGTGCCAGCAGTTCCCCGGGACTCTTCACTGAAGCTTTCTTT. Translated, it gives CASSSPGLFTEAFF. This chain links TRBV27 with TRBJ1-1, with D possibly being TRBD1 (5 bases). Germline V gives CDR1 MNHEY, CDR2 SMNVEV (reference sequence). V gave up 4 bases and J gave up 4 bases, with 13 bases separating them. The CDR3 length is 14 residues.

Remarks on this clone: Different DNA sequences within this sample yield the same CDR3. This sequence joins TRBV28 and TRBJ2-7, with 7 bases matching TRBD1. This CDR3 is 12 amino acids long. Trimming at V came to 3 bases and at J to 6 bases, leaving 2 bases not matched to a gene. Germline V CDR1 and CDR2: MDHEN, SYDVKM. CDR3 in DNA: TGTGCCAGCAGTTTGACAGGGCTCGAGCAGTACTTC. It yields the protein CASSLTGLEQYF.

This clone was seen only once. The V gene is TRBV29-1, the J gene TRBJ2-4, with D possibly being TRBD2 (7 bases). Per germline, CDR1 SQVTM and CDR2 ANQGSEA. This CDR3 region has 14 residues. With 8 bases removed from V and 6 bases from J, the gap between germline ends came to 20 bases. The CDR3 DNA sequence: TGCAGCCACCTAGGGGGGGTCTGGGGAAACATTCAGTACTTC. Encoded protein: CSHLGGVWGNIQYF.

The rearrangement uses TRBV7-2 and TRBJ2-1; 8 bases fit TRBD2. CDR1 is SGHTA, CDR2 FQGNSA, per germline. The CDR3 has 12 amino acids. With V trimmed by 5 bases and J by 11 bases, 5 bases remained unmatched. In DNA form, the CDR3 reads TGTGCCAGCAGCCCCCAGCGGGAGAAGCAGTTCTTC. This sequence encodes CASSPQREKQFF.

The chain combines TRBV29-1 with TRBJ1-4; tentatively, D is TRBD1 (6 bases). V was trimmed by 6 bases and J by 5 bases, leaving 16 bases between them. The CDR3 spans 14 residues. CDR1 and CDR2 (germline): SQVTM, ANQGSEA. CDR3 DNA sequence: TGCAGCGTCCTTGAGGGGGACCGCAATGAAAAACTGTTTTTT. Translation: CSVLEGDRNEKLFF.

This chain links TRBV11-2 with TRBJ2-5; D call uncertain. The CDR3 runs to 12 residues. Germline V gene lookup returns CDR1 SGHAT and CDR2 FQNNGV. V shed 3 bases and J shed 4 bases, with 6 bases lying between them. CDR3 sequence reads: CASSFPPETQYF. Written as DNA, the CDR3 is TGTGCCAGCAGCTTCCCTCCAGAGACCCAGTACTTC.